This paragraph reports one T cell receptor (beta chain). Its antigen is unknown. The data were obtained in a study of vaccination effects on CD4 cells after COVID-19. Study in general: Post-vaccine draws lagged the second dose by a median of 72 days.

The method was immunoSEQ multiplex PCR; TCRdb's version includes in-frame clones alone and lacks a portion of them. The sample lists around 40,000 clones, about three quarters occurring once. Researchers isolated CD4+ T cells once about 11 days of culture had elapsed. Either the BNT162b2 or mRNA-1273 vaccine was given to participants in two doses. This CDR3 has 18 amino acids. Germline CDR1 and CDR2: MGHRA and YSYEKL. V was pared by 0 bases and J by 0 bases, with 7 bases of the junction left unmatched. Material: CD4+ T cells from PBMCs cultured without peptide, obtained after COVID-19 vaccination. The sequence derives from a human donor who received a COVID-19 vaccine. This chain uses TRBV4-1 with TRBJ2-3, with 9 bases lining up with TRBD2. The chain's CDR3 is CASSQEVLLAGSTDTQYF. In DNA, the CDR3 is TGCGCCAGCAGCCAAGAAGTCCTACTAGCGGGCAGCACAGATACGCAGTATTTT.